Listed here are 15 T cell receptor beta chains from one sample, sequenced in a study of T cell responses to AZD1222 COVID-19 vaccine. TCRdb keeps only in-frame clones here, not all; method: immunoSEQ multiplex PCR. This table holds around 95,000 clones, about 87% found once. This sample comprised peripheral blood, obtained on day 0 of AZD1222 vaccination. These receptors were collected from an adult in good health.

The chain is built from TRBV10-3 and TRBJ2-7; no clear D gene. This CDR3 is 12 amino acids long. The germline V and J ends were trimmed by 2 bases and 6 bases, with 8 bases remaining between them. From germline, CDR1 is ENHRY and CDR2 SYGVKD. CDR3 loop: CAISEGAPEQYF. The CDR3 DNA is TGTGCCATCAGTGAGGGCGCACCCGAGCAGTACTTC.

The V call is TRBV7-8, the J call TRBJ1-2; D is perhaps TRBD1 (6 bases). Germline CDR1 SGHVS, CDR2 FQNEAQ. CDR3 length: 15 amino acids. V lost 5 bases to trimming and J lost 3 bases, with 16 bases between them. CDR3 DNA: TGTGCCAGCAGCCGCCACAGGGTTAGAGACTATGGCTACACCTTC. Protein: CASSRHRVRDYGYTF.

The V call is TRBV7-3, the J call TRBJ2-6; D unclear. Germline V gene lookup returns CDR1 SGHTA and CDR2 FQGTGA. V lost 1 base to trimming and J lost 1 base, with 2 bases between them. The CDR3 extends over 14 amino acids. The CDR3 here is CASSLNSGANVLTF. The CDR3 DNA reads as TGTGCCAGCAGCTTAAATTCTGGGGCCAACGTCCTGACTTTC. The variable domain in full, completed from reference TRBV7-3 and TRBJ2-6, reads GAGVSQTPSNKVTEKGKYVELRCDPISGHTALYWYRQSLGQGPEFLIYFQGTGAADDSGLPNDRFFAVRPEGSVSTLKIQRTERGDSAVYLCASSLNSGANVLTFGAGSRLTVL.

V usage is TRBV15 and J usage is TRBJ2-3; the match to TRBD2 covers 11 bases. CDR1 is LNHNV and CDR2 is YYDKDF in the germline V gene (reference sequence). This CDR3 has 17 amino acids. V shed 5 bases, J shed 3 bases, and the junction held 10 bases outside the gene matches. The CDR3 loop reads CATSPMVTSGRTDTQYF. CDR3 sequence (DNA): TGTGCCACCAGCCCGATGGTTACTAGCGGGAGAACAGATACGCAGTATTTT.

This sequence joins TRBV28 and TRBJ1-1; possibly TRBD1 for D (5 bases). The V end was cut by 8 bases, the J end by 0 bases, with 13 bases between. CDR3 length: 14 amino acids. The germline CDR1 and CDR2 sequences are MDHEN and SYDVKM. CDR3 coding DNA: TGTGCCAGCCAGCTCCAGGGAATGAACACTGAAGCTTTCTTT. As protein: CASQLQGMNTEAFF.

The chain couples TRBV4-1 to TRBJ1-1; a possible D gene is TRBD1 (5 bases). V was cut by 1 base and J by 3 bases, with 12 bases left in between. The CDR3 spans 15 residues. CDR1 is MGHRA, CDR2 YSYEKL, per germline. This CDR3 is CASSQGAREDTEAFF. For the CDR3, the DNA is TGCGCCAGCAGCCAAGGGGCCAGGGAAGACACTGAAGCTTTCTTT.

The chain uses TRBV28 and TRBJ2-1; D may be TRBD2 (6 bases). The V gene lost 6 bases and the J gene lost 6 bases, with 15 bases spanning the gap. The CDR3 extends over 14 amino acids. Germline V gene lookup returns CDR1 MDHEN and CDR2 SYDVKM. This chain's CDR3 is CASRPPGTGNEQFF. Written as DNA, the CDR3 is TGTGCCAGCAGACCTCCTGGGACTGGCAATGAGCAGTTCTTC.

This chain connects TRBV5-6 to TRBJ1-2; TRBD1 matches at 7 bases. Germline V gene sequence: CDR1 SGHDT, CDR2 YYEEEE. Trimming cost V 4 bases and J 0 bases; bases outside gene matches: 12. This CDR3 has 17 amino acids. The CDR3 spells CASSGEQGRWSNYGYTF. DNA of the CDR3: TGTGCCAGCAGCGGGGAACAGGGGCGGTGGTCTAACTATGGCTACACCTTC.

V gene TRBV10-3 combines with J gene TRBJ1-5, with 7 bases matching TRBD1. The CDR3 is 15 residues long. Looked up from germline, CDR1 is ENHRY and CDR2 is SYGVKD. Trimming cost V 7 bases and J 4 bases; bases outside gene matches: 10. The CDR3 sequence: CAIMEIQGLNQPQHF. CDR3 in DNA: TGTGCCATCATGGAAATACAGGGGCTAAATCAGCCCCAGCATTTT.

This clone was recorded once. The chain couples TRBV3-1 (or the pseudogene TRBV3-2) to TRBJ1-1; 7 bases are a match to TRBD1. Unmatched junction bases numbered 2, after V lost 4 bases and J lost 0 bases. From germline, CDR1 is LGHDT and CDR2 YNNKEL (reference sequence). CDR3 length: 14 residues. CDR3 sequence reads: CASSLTGMNTEAFF. DNA of the CDR3: TGTGCCAGCAGCCTGACAGGGATGAACACTGAAGCTTTCTTT.

The genes are TRBV10-3 and TRBJ1-2, with 9 bases that match TRBD1. This CDR3 spans 16 amino acids. Germline V gene data show CDR1 as ENHRY and CDR2 as SYGVKD. V lost 11 bases and J lost 6; bases outside the gene matches: 19. CDR3 in DNA: TGTGCCCCAACCCGGGACAGGGCACCGTTCGGTGATGGCTACACCTTC. It encodes CAPTRDRAPFGDGYTF.

This clone occurred a few times. CDR3 sequence reads: CASSVLSGRTDTQYF. CDR3 bases: TGTGCCAGCAGCGTTTTGAGCGGGAGAACCGATACGCAGTATTTT. The chain carries TRBV9 and TRBJ2-3; 8 positions match TRBD2. V was clipped by 2 bases and J by 6 bases; unmatched bases: 8. The CDR3 is made up of 15 amino acids. From germline, CDR1 is SGDLS and CDR2 YYNGEE.

The rearrangement links TRBV15 to TRBJ1-1; weak D call: TRBD1 (6 bases). The ends were cut back, 0 bases at V and 1 base at J, with 12 bases in the middle. Germline lookup yields CDR1 LNHNV and CDR2 YYDKDF (reference sequence). The CDR3 runs 16 residues. The CDR3 here is CATSRETQGRNTEAFF. The CDR3 DNA sequence: TGTGCCACCAGCAGAGAGACCCAGGGGCGGAACACTGAAGCTTTCTTT. The variable domain in full, with the rest retrieved from reference TRBV15 and TRBJ1-1, is DAMVIQNPRYQVTQFGKPVTLSCSQTLNHNVMYWYQQKSSQAPKLLFHYYDKDFNNEADTPDNFQSRRPNTSFCFLDIRSPGLGDTAMYLCATSRETQGRNTEAFFGQGTRLTVV.

The rearrangement uses TRBV11-2 and TRBJ2-2; 8 bases line up with TRBD2. Unmatched junction bases numbered 9, after V lost 5 bases and J lost 4 bases. The CDR3 length is 16 residues. Germline CDR1 reads SGHAT; CDR2 reads FQNNGV. CDR3: CASSLVTSGITGELFF. CDR3 nucleotides: TGTGCCAGCAGCCTGGTTACTAGCGGCATCACCGGGGAGCTGTTTTTT.

CDR3 loop: CASSYSRGLNTEAFF. Here the CDR3 DNA reads TGTGCCAGCAGTTACTCCAGGGGTTTGAACACTGAAGCTTTCTTT. The V call is TRBV6-5, the J call TRBJ1-1, with D perhaps TRBD1 (6 bases). The CDR3 sequence is 15 residues long. Trimming pared 0 bases from V and 0 bases from J, leaving 8 bases between. Germline V CDR1 and CDR2: MNHEY, SVGAGI.